This T cell receptor (beta chain) was recovered during a study of blood T cell repertoires in COVID-19. This clone was picked up one time. Germline CDR1 reads SGHVS; CDR2 reads FQNEAQ. The CDR3 length is 15 residues. V lost 4 bases, J lost 0 bases, and 11 bases lay in between. Per the study methods: Amplification from reference gene primers served as the basis for estimated nucleated cell counts. Sequencing was performed with immunoSEQ multiplex PCR; in TCRdb, only in-frame clones are kept and a portion is missing. That table is the source of V, J and clone size, and D and trimming were worked out from the DNA. The repertoire includes 130,000 to 150,000 clones, around nine tenths of them detected once, and roughly 4% sits in the top ten.

This TCR derives from a woman in her thirties or forties with acute or convalescent COVID-19. This rearrangement joins TRBV7-8 to TRBJ2-3; D might be TRBD2 (5 bases). The sample was peripheral blood. CDR3 bases: TGTGCCAGCAGCTCTAGCCGGACTAGCACAGATACGCAGTATTTT. Encoded protein: CASSSSRTSTDTQYF.